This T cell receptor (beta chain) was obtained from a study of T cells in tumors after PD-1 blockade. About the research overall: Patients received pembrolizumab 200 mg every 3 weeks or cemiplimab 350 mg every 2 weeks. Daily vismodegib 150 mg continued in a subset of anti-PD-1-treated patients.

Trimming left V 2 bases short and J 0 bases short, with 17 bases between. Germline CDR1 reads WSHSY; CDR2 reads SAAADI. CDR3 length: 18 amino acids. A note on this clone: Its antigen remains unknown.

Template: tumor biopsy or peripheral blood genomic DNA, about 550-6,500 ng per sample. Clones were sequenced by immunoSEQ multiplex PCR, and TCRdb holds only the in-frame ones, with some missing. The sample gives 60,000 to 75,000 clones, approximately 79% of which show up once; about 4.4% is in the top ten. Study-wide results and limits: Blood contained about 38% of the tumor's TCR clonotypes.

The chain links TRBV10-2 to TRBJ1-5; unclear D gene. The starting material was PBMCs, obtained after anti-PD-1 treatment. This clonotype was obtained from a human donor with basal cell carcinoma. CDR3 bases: TGCGCCAGCAGTGAGATATTAGGAGTCCCCTCTAGCAATCAGCCCCAGCATTTT. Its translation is CASSEILGVPSSNQPQHF.